This T cell receptor beta chain emerged from a study of shared clonotypes between healthy human individuals. The study, taken as a whole, reports: Non-shared clonotypes displayed generation probabilities falling below those of clonotypes present in all four donors.

It was across several immunoSEQ plates that each subset's genomic DNA was evenly split. Sequencing used immunoSEQ multiplex PCR; TCRdb keeps in-frame clones, though not all of them. The sample has 2.3 million or so clones, more than 80% seen once; the top ten hold about 0.39%. Comments on this clone: What it recognizes is unknown.

Germline V gene lookup returns CDR1 SGHAT and CDR2 FQDESV (reference sequence). Between the trimmed V and J ends, which lost 5 bases and 4 bases, there was a span of 15 bases. CDR3 length equals 14 residues. This TCR came from a man in his late teens or twenties in good health. Some clones in this sample may be carry-over from other donors' samples. The sequenced sample was naive CD4+ T cells from PBMCs. Sample subset: CD45RA+ positively selected. The chain uses TRBV11-1 and TRBJ2-7; perhaps D is TRBD1 or TRBD2 (5 bases each). In DNA form, the CDR3 reads TGTGCCAGCAGCCCCGGGACCCCCGGGTACGAGCAGTACTTC. It codes for CASSPGTPGYEQYF. The full variable domain, with the rest looked up from reference TRBV11-1 and TRBJ2-7, is EAEVAQSPRYKITEKSQAVAFWCDPISGHATLYWYRQILGQGPELLVQFQDESVVDDSQLPKDRFSAERLKGVDSTLKIQPAELGDSAMYLCASSPGTPGYEQYFGPGTRLTVT.